This T cell receptor beta chain comes out of a study of blood T cell repertoires in COVID-19. Profiling relied on immunoSEQ multiplex PCR, and the TCRdb table lists in-frame clones only, not all of them. The table records a few hundred thousand clones, around 87% of them present only once. Germline CDR1 and CDR2: SGHKS and YYEKEE (reference sequence). The CDR3 length is 13 residues. V lost 4 bases, J lost 2 bases, and 9 bases lay in between. Donors were grouped by their self-reported clinical history. The TCR was taken from a woman between 50 and 59 years old who had recovered from COVID-19. The chain couples TRBV5-5 to TRBJ1-1; D is uncertain. Sequencing input: PBMCs or T cells enriched from blood (not recorded which). The CDR3 is CASSLVVNTEAFF. In DNA, the CDR3 is TGTGCCAGCAGCCTCGTAGTTAACACTGAAGCTTTCTTT. Complete variable domain (other parts from reference TRBV5-5 and TRBJ1-1): DAGVTQSPTHLIKTRGQQVTLRCSPISGHKSVSWYQQVLGQGPQFIFQYYEKEERGRGNFPDRFSARQFPNYSSELNVNALLLGDSALYLCASSLVVNTEAFFGQGTRLTVV.